Sequencing of this T cell receptor (beta chain) was carried out in a study of T cell repertoires in cytomegalovirus infection. Study summary: HLA-C-restricted CMV epitopes, recently identified, and well-studied HLA-B-restricted ones were used by the study. Evidence of both CMV infection and a matching HLA type came from public TCR beta signatures.

The CDR3 sequence is 13 residues long. The V segment lost 5 bases and the J segment 4 bases; nucleotides outside the gene matches: 2. Germline V gene data show CDR1 as SGHAT and CDR2 as FQNNGV. TCRdb re-called the reads with MiXCR, one entry per CDR3 protein. Of around 770,000 distinct CDR3 sequences detected, under 35% appear once; the ten largest clones hold approximately 14%. Study-wide results and caveats: What dominated the ex vivo response were HLA-C-restricted CMV-specific TCR beta clonotypes. Carriers of CMV plus the relevant HLA were identified by cumulative public TCR beta family frequency.

This clonotype was picked up a small number of times. As yet, its antigen is unknown. This clonotype originated in a human donor in good health (CMV status not recorded). Some clones in this sample may be carry-over from other donors' samples. This material consisted of cultured CD8+ T cells from PBMCs, taken from culture after CMV antigen stimulation. This chain uses TRBV11-2 with TRBJ2-7; 10 bases map to TRBD2. This CDR3 reads CASSQGLAYEQYV. The DNA of the CDR3 is TGTGCCAGCAGCCAGGGACTAGCGTACGAGCAGTACGTC.